The rows below give T cell receptor beta chains drawn from one sample of a study of blood T cell repertoires in COVID-19. Method: immunoSEQ multiplex PCR; TCRdb's copy keeps in-frame clones and lacks some. The repertoire holds approximately 300,000 clones, more than 75% seen once, with roughly a tenth in the top ten. Sequencing was carried out using PBMCs or T cells enriched from blood (not recorded which). The receptors originated from a young woman who had recovered from COVID-19. CDR3s include the opening cysteine and the closing phenylalanine or tryptophan. A D gene is named only where the DNA matches it firmly. Clone size is shown for a subset of rows, as once, few, many or a class of expanded clone.

>NA|13|TRBV5-1|TRBJ1-2|NA
TGCGCCAGCAGCTTGCAGGAGGGATATGGCTACACCTTC
CASSLQEGYGYTF
>TRBD1|16|TRBV7-9|TRBJ2-4|NA
TGTGCCAGCAGCTTAGCAGGGGGCCTGGCCAAAAACATTCAGTACTTC
CASSLAGGLAKNIQYF
>NA|13|TRBV19|TRBJ1-2|NA
TGTGCCAGCTGGGGTGGGGAGGGCTATGGCTACACCTTC
CASWGGEGYGYTF
>TRBD2|15|TRBV20-1|TRBJ2-7|once
TGCAGTGCTAGTATCCCACTAGCGGGAGTAAACGAGCAGTACTTC
CSASIPLAGVNEQYF
>NA|15|TRBV3-1/TRBV3-2|TRBJ1-6|NA
TGTGCCAGCAGCCAAATCAGGGGTTATAATTCACCCCTCCACTTT
CASSQIRGYNSPLHF
>NA|17|TRBV2|TRBJ1-4|NA
TGTGCCAGCACCACGGGACTGCCCTCTTCAACTAATGAAAAACTGTTTTTT
CASTTGLPSSTNEKLFF
>TRBD2|15|TRBV6-5|TRBJ2-1|once
TGTGCCAGCAAGGGACTAGCGGGGGGGCACGATGAGCAGTTCTTC
CASKGLAGGHDEQFF
>NA|13|TRBV6-5|TRBJ2-7|NA
TGTGCCAGCAGGAGAGCAGGGTTCTACGAGCAGTACTTC
CASRRAGFYEQYF
>TRBD2|18|TRBV5-4|TRBJ2-1|NA
TGTGCCAGCAGCTCGGGCCTAGCGGGGCCGAGCTCCTACAATGAGCAGTTCTTC
CASSSGLAGPSSYNEQFF
>NA|14|TRBV11-3|TRBJ2-5|NA
TGTGCCAGCAGCTCAGGGGCTAGCGGTGAGACCCAGTACTTC
CASSSGASGETQYF
>TRBD1|13|TRBV2|TRBJ2-1|once
TGTGCCAGCAGCCGGGACAGGGGCCGTTTTCTCCTCTTC
CASSRDRGRFLLF
>NA|14|TRBV29-1|TRBJ1-1|once
TGCAGCGTCGCGGGGACTTTCATGAACACTGAAGCTTTCTTT
CSVAGTFMNTEAFF
>NA|15|TRBV28|TRBJ1-1|NA
TGTGCCAGCAGTGCGTCGACAGGAGCCTATAAAGAAGCTTTCTTT
CASSASTGAYKEAFF
>NA|13|TRBV2|TRBJ2-5|NA
TGTGCCAGCAGTTATATACTCCAAGAGACCCAGTACTTC
CASSYILQETQYF
>TRBD1|14|TRBV5-1|TRBJ1-2|NA
TGCGCCAGCAGCCCGGGACAGGAGGTGAATGGCTACACCTTC
CASSPGQEVNGYTF
>NA|11|TRBV2|TRBJ2-7|once
TGTGCCAGCAACCAGGCCTACGAGCAGTACTTC
CASNQAYEQYF
>TRBD2|17|TRBV5-4|TRBJ2-3|NA
TGTGCCAGCAGCGCGGGACTAGCGGGGGGGCCGGGAGATACGCAGTATTTT
CASSAGLAGGPGDTQYF
>NA|15|TRBV4-1|TRBJ1-2|NA
TGCGCCAGCAGCCAAAATTTACAGGTCCGCTATGGCTACACCTTC
CASSQNLQVRYGYTF
>NA|12|TRBV24-1|TRBJ1-2|NA
TGTGCCACCAGTGATGCAGGGTATGGCTACACCTTC
CATSDAGYGYTF
>NA|13|TRBV12-3/TRBV12-4|TRBJ1-5|NA
TGTGCCAGCAGTTTTGTTCGGGATCAGCCCCAGCATTTT
CASSFVRDQPQHF
>TRBD1|13|TRBV29-1|TRBJ1-2|NA
TGCAGCGTTGATTGGCAGGGGGACTATGGCTACACCTTC
CSVDWQGDYGYTF
>NA|16|TRBV6-6|TRBJ1-2|NA
TGTGCCAGCAGTCTCACTCGGGGGGTCGTATCTCAGGGCTACACCTTC
CASSLTRGVVSQGYTF
>NA|11|TRBV28|TRBJ1-5|NA
TGTGCCAGCAGCGACAGCCAGCCCCAGCATTTT
CASSDSQPQHF
>TRBD1|15|TRBV5-1|TRBJ1-1|NA
TGCGCCAGCAGCCAATCTGGACAGGGGGGGACTGAAGCTTTCTTT
CASSQSGQGGTEAFF
>TRBD2|15|TRBV19|TRBJ2-5|NA
TGTGCCAGTAGTATGACTAGCGGGTTCGGGGAGACCCAGTACTTC
CASSMTSGFGETQYF
>NA|14|TRBV7-9|TRBJ1-5|NA
TGTGCCAGCAGCTTGGGCCCCAGAGGGCAGCCCCAGCATTTT
CASSLGPRGQPQHF
>NA|13|TRBV7-9|TRBJ1-1|NA
TGTGCCAGCAGCTTCCAGCAGGACACTGAAGCTTTCTTT
CASSFQQDTEAFF
>NA|14|TRBV11-2|TRBJ2-7|NA
TGTGCCAGCAGCCCCAACAGGGCCGGGCACGAGCAGTACTTC
CASSPNRAGHEQYF
>NA|15|TRBV6-1|TRBJ2-1|few
TGTGCCAGCAGGGAAGCCCACCTCACTCCCAATGAGCAGTTCTTC
CASREAHLTPNEQFF
>TRBD1|15|TRBV18|TRBJ1-1|NA
TGTGCCAGCTCATCAGGGGGACAGGGTTACACTGAAGCTTTCTTT
CASSSGGQGYTEAFF
>NA|18|TRBV4-1|TRBJ1-1|NA
TGCGCCAGCAGCCAAGGAAACCGGGGGAAGGGGATGAACACTGAAGCTTTCTTT
CASSQGNRGKGMNTEAFF
>NA|11|TRBV20-1|TRBJ1-2|NA
TGCAGTGCTAGATCGGGGGATGGCTACACCTTC
CSARSGDGYTF
>NA|13|TRBV2|TRBJ2-3|few
TGTGCCAGCAGTGAACTCCCTTTTGATACGCAGTATTTT
CASSELPFDTQYF
>NA|16|TRBV5-4|TRBJ2-2|NA
TGTGCCAGCAGCTTGGGGTGGGGCGCGAACACCGGGGAGCTGTTTTTT
CASSLGWGANTGELFF
>NA|16|TRBV14|TRBJ2-7|NA
TGTGCCAGCAGCCGAGTCTCCGGGACAATGGAGTACGAGCAGTACTTC
CASSRVSGTMEYEQYF
>NA|13|TRBV29-1|TRBJ1-4|NA
TGCAGCGTTGCGGGGGGTCAGGGTGAAAAACTGTTTTTT
CSVAGGQGEKLFF
>NA|13|TRBV14|TRBJ2-7|once
TGTGCCAGCAGCCCCAAGGAGTGGTACGAGCAGTACTTC
CASSPKEWYEQYF
>TRBD1|15|TRBV29-1|TRBJ1-1|NA
TGCAGCGTTGATGACCTGGCAGGGGGCTGGGCTGAAGCTTTCTTT
CSVDDLAGGWAEAFF
>TRBD2|14|TRBV2|TRBJ2-1|few
TGTGCCAGCACGACGAGCGGGGGGAAAGATGAGCAGTTCTTC
CASTTSGGKDEQFF
>TRBD1|15|TRBV19|TRBJ1-5|NA
TGTGCCAGTAGTATTGGAACAGGGGTCAATCAGCCCCAGCATTTT
CASSIGTGVNQPQHF
>NA|19|TRBV28|TRBJ2-6|NA
TGTGCCACCCGGATACCGGGACACAAAATTCACTCTGGGGCCAACGTCCTGACTTTC
CATRIPGHKIHSGANVLTF
>NA|14|TRBV11-2|TRBJ2-2|NA
TGTGCCAGCAGCTTCTCCGCGAACACCGGGGAGCTGTTTTTT
CASSFSANTGELFF